This T cell receptor beta chain was sequenced for a study of cytomegalovirus exposure and HLA in healthy donors. General study findings and limits: For most TCR sequences rarity was the rule, although some public TCRs occurred in many donors. The study designated about 160 TCR beta chains cytomegalovirus-associated. The tendency of first-cohort TCR clusters to co-occur in the approximately 110 validation repertoires was the finding of a later analysis.

V lost 10 bases and J lost 6; bases outside the gene matches: 16. CDR1 and CDR2 from the germline V gene are MRHNA and SNTAGT. The CDR3 is 15 amino acids. Only in-frame clones appear in the TCRdb table, and some are missing; sequencing was by immunoSEQ multiplex PCR. Altogether roughly 75,000 clones are present, approximately 95% being singletons, with the ten largest covering roughly 2%. From the 120-subject validation cohort, which was separate from the approximately 720-subject first cohort, the donors were drawn. Remarks on this clone: Its antigen is still unknown.

The specimen was PBMCs. V gene TRBV6-4 combines with J gene TRBJ2-7; 9 nucleotides match TRBD1. The sequence was collected from a woman between 18 and 29 years old in good health and CMV-seronegative. The CDR3 nucleotides read TGTGCCACCTTCTGTTGGTGGGACAGGGTTTTCGAGCAGTACTTC. Amino acid sequence: CATFCWWDRVFEQYF.